The present TCR beta chain was sequenced within a study of post-analysis software for immune sequencing data. Overall study results and limits: The authors found that F measure strongly co-clustered same-batch samples. Multiple sclerosis patients had significantly lower normalized Chao1 diversity than controls. Comparison of patients with controls showed five or six TRBV segments more frequent in patients, TRBV5-6, TRBV5-1 and TRBV20-1 among them.

As for this clonotype: Antigen: not known.

Germline assignment: CDR1 SQVTM and CDR2 ANQGSEA. The CDR3 has 15 residues. Included in the TCR beta cDNA libraries were unique molecular identifiers. Out of about 1 to 11 million T cells, roughly 0.5 million cDNA molecules were generated. Via MiXCR, TCRdb re-called the PCR reads, giving one row per CDR3 protein. The data contain 800,000 to 950,000 distinct CDR3 sequences, roughly half of them singletons. This clonotype was obtained from a girl under 18 with multiple sclerosis. Sequencing was done on a sample of blood. The chain couples TRBV29-1 to TRBJ2-4, with a possible D match to TRBD1 (6 bases). The J call is doubtful: the DNA matches TRBJ2-5 better. This CDR3 reads CSVAWTDRLLETQYF. The CDR3 nucleotides are TGCAGCGTCGCATGGACAGACCGATTGCTAGAGACCCAGTACTTC.